This T cell receptor (beta chain) derives from a study of regulatory T cells in long-lasting Graves disease. Study results and caveats: Newly diagnosed Graves' patients exceeded persistent ones in TCR diversity. Persistent disease preferred TRBV28, TRBJ1-2 and TRBJ2-5; new disease, TRBV20-1 and TRBJ2-1.

This clonotype has at least ten counts. Its antigen is currently unknown. Time point noted: persistent/refractory GD, antithyroid drugs over 5 years with positive TRAb. Extracted RNA from PBMCs served as the source of the TCR library. The length of the CDR3 is 18 residues. CDR1 is MDHEN and CDR2 is SYDVKM in the germline V gene. V was clipped by 3 bases and J by 3 bases; unmatched bases: 16. Libraries of TCR beta came from iRepertoire HTBI primers plus Arm-PCR of CDR3 regions. Per the original data handling: Throughout the samples, researchers identified some 57 TRBV and roughly 13 TRBJ segments. Each CDR3 protein is one row after TCRdb ran MiXCR on the multiplex PCR reads. None of the V and J calls come from the authors' own analysis; TCRdb made them. The sample shows about 460,000 distinct CDR3 sequences, 20% to 25% of them seen only once.

The V and J genes are TRBV28 and TRBJ2-7; 8 positions match TRBD1. The sequence was obtained from a female donor with Graves disease. The sequencing here drew on peripheral blood mononuclear cells (PBMCs), taken when the disease was refractory, from a patient treated with antithyroid drugs. CDR3 nucleotide sequence: TGTGCCAGCAGTTTTATCGCCCCGGACAGGGCTCGTGGCTACGAGCAGTACTTC. It translates to CASSFIAPDRARGYEQYF.